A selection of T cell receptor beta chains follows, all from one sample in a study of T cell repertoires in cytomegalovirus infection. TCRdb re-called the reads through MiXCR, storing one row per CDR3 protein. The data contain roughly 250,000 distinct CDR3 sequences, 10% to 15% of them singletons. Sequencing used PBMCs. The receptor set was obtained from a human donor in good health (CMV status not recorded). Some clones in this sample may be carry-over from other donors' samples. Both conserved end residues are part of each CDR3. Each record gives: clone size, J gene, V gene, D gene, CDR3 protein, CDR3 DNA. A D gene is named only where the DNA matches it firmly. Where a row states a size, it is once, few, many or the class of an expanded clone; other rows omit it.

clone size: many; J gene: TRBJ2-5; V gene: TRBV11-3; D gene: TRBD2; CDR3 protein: CASSSGTSGSSETQYF; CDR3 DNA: TGTGCCAGCAGCTCCGGGACTAGCGGGAGTAGTGAGACCCAGTACTTC
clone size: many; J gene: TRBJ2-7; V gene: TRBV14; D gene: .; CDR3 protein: CASSPGTPNSYEQYF; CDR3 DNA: TGTGCCAGCAGCCCCGGGACTCCCAACTCCTACGAGCAGTACTTC
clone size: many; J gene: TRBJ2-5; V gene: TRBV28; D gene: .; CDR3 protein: CASSFRRHGETQYF; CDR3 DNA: TGTGCCAGCAGTTTCAGGAGGCATGGGGAGACCCAGTACTTC
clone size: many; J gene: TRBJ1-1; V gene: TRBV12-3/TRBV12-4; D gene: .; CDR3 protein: CASSLTGSTEAFF; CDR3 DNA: TGTGCCAGCAGTTTAACGGGAAGTACTGAAGCTTTCTTT
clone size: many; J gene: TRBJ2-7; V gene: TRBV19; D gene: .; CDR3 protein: CASSKVLGPSYEQYF; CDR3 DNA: TGTGCCAGTAGTAAGGTCTTGGGACCCTCCTACGAGCAGTACTTC
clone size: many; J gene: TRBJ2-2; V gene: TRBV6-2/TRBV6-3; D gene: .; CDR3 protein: CASSWLRAKDSYPNTGELFF; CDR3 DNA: TGTGCCAGCAGTTGGCTCCGGGCGAAGGACAGCTACCCGAACACCGGGGAGCTGTTTTTT
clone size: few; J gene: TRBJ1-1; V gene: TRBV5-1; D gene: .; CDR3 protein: CASSLVEGTETEAFF; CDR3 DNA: TGCGCCAGCAGCTTGGTTGAAGGGACGGAGACTGAAGCTTTCTTT
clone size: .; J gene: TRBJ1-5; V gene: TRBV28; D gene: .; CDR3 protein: CRQPYSNQPQHF; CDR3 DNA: TGCCGACAGCCTTATAGCAATCAGCCCCAGCATTTT
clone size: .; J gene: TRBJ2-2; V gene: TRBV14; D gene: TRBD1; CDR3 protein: CASSQEMAGQGNGELFF; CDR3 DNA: TGTGCCAGCAGCCAAGAAATGGCAGGACAGGGAAACGGGGAGCTGTTTTTT
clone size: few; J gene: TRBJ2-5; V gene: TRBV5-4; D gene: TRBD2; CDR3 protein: CASTVAGRGQETQYF; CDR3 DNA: TGTGCCAGCACCGTCGCCGGGAGGGGACAAGAGACCCAGTACTTC
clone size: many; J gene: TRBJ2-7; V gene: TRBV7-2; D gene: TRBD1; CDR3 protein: CASSSTPGQSYEQYF; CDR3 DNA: TGTGCCAGCAGCTCAACACCGGGACAGAGCTACGAGCAGTACTTC
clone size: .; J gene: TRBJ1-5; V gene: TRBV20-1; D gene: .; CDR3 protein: CSASEGVEQPQHF; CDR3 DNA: TGCAGTGCTAGTGAAGGGGTTGAGCAGCCCCAGCATTTT
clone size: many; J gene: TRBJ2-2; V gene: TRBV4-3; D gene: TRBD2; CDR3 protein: CASSQDRAGGATGELFF; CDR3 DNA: TGCGCCAGCAGCCAAGATCGAGCGGGGGGCGCCACCGGGGAGCTGTTTTTT
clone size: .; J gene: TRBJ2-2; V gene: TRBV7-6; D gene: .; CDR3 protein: CASSGKTGELFF; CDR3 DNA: TGTGCCAGCAGCGGGAAGACCGGGGAGCTGTTTTTT
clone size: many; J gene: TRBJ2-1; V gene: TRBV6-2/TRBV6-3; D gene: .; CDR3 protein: CATDGGGYNEQFF; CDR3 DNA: TGTGCCACAGATGGAGGGGGGTACAATGAGCAGTTCTTC
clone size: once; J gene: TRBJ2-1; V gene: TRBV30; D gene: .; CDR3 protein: CARSGEVEQFF; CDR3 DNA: TGTGCTCGGTCGGGGGAGGTCGAGCAGTTCTTC
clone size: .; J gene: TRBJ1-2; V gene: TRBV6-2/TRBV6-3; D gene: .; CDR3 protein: CASSLRRERRLGGYGYTF; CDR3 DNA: TGTGCCAGCAGCCTAAGACGTGAGAGGCGACTCGGGGGCTATGGCTACACCTTC
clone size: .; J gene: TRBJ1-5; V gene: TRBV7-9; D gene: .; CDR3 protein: CASSPEGVSNQPQHF; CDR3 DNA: TGTGCCAGCAGCCCGGAAGGGGTTAGCAATCAGCCCCAGCATTTT
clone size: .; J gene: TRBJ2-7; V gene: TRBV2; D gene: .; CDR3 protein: CASSDRHISNF; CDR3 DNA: TGTGCCAGCAGTGATCGACACATTTCGAACTTC
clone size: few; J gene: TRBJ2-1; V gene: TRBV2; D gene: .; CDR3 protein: CASSLTRYNEQFF; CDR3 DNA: TGTGCCAGCAGTTTAACCCGCTACAATGAGCAGTTCTTC
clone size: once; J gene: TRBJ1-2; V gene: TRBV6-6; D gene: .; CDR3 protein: CASSYSRQGYTF; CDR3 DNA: TGTGCCAGCAGTTACTCGCGACAAGGCTACACCTTC
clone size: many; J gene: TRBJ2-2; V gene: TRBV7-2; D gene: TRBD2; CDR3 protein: CASSLERDPLNGELFF; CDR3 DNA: TGTGCCAGCAGCTTAGAGCGGGACCCGCTTAACGGGGAGCTGTTTTTT
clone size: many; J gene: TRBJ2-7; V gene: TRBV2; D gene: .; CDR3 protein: CASGSGTHSYEQYF; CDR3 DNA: TGTGCCAGCGGTAGTGGAACACACTCCTACGAGCAGTACTTC
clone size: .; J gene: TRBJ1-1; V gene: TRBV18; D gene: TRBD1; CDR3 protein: CASSPRDRGSSTEAFF; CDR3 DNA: TGTGCCAGCTCACCACGGGACAGGGGCTCGAGTACTGAAGCTTTCTTT
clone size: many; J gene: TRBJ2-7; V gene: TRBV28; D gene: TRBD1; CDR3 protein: CASSWGGQGWYF; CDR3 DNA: TGTGCCAGCAGTTGGGGCGGACAGGGCTGGTACTTC
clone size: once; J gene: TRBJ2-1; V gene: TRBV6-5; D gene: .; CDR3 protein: CASSYGAGSYNEQFF; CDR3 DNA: TGTGCCAGCAGTTATGGGGCGGGCTCCTACAATGAGCAGTTCTTC
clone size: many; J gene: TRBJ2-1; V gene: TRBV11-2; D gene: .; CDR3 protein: CASTYHNEQFF; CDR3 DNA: TGTGCCAGCACCTACCACAATGAGCAGTTCTTC
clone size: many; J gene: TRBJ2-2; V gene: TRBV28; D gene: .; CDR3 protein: CASSSGAGELFF; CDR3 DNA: TGTGCCAGCAGCTCGGGGGCCGGGGAGCTGTTTTTT
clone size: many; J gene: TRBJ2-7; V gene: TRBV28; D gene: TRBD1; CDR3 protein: CASSPPPGQGPYEQYF; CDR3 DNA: TGTGCCAGCAGCCCTCCCCCGGGACAGGGGCCCTACGAGCAGTACTTC
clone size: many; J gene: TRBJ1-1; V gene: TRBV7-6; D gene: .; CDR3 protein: CASSHGQLNTEAFF; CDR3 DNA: TGTGCCAGCAGCCACGGACAGTTGAACACTGAAGCTTTCTTT